The clone carrying this T cell receptor (beta chain) came up many times. Its target is not known. This entry comes from a study of beta chain features in type 1 diabetes. Study-level points and caveats: The VDJ junctions of type 1 diabetes patients carried fewer insertions and more deletions. Sequencing from cDNA could over-represent high-TCR-expressing cells.

Germline V gives CDR1 LNHNV, CDR2 YYDKDF (reference sequence). V lost 0 bases, J lost 6 bases, and 14 bases lay in between. This CDR3 has 15 amino acids. Every bit of the isolated RNA underwent reverse transcription, so sequencing read expressed TCRB transcripts. Assay used: immunoSEQ multiplex PCR; TCRdb lists only in-frame clones, some missing. The table includes some 240,000 clones, approximately 10% detected once. Specimen: central memory CD4+ T cells from blood. The sequence derives from a man aged 18 to 29 in good health. The chain is built from TRBV15 and TRBJ1-1; D possibly corresponds to TRBD1 (5 bases). The CDR3: CATSRDGAVSAEAFF. CDR3 nucleotides: TGTGCCACCAGCAGAGATGGGGCGGTAAGCGCTGAAGCTTTCTTT.